Reported below is one T cell receptor beta chain. Its antigen is not known. CDR1 is MNHNS, CDR2 SASEGT, per germline. Trimming pared 6 bases from V and 0 bases from J, leaving 13 bases between. The CDR3 totals 15 residues. The data derive from a study of CD8 T cells in ankylosing spondylitis. Study-wide results and limits: Disease-linked clones were reportedly significantly enriched in matched ankylosing spondylitis synovial fluid.

In making TCR beta libraries, quantitative 5'-RACE with molecular barcodes was used. Each CDR3 protein is one row after TCRdb ran MiXCR on the 5' RACE reads. The sample yields around 160,000 distinct CDR3 sequences, 11% seen once. The source is a male donor with ankylosing spondylitis or in good health (not recorded which). The rearrangement joins TRBV6-1 to TRBJ2-3, with D tentatively TRBD2 (5 bases). Sample: blood, either unsorted or a sorted T cell fraction (not recorded which). The chain's CDR3 is CASSSPAGSTDTQYF. CDR3 DNA: TGTGCCAGCAGCTCCCCGGCGGGTAGCACAGATACGCAGTATTTT.